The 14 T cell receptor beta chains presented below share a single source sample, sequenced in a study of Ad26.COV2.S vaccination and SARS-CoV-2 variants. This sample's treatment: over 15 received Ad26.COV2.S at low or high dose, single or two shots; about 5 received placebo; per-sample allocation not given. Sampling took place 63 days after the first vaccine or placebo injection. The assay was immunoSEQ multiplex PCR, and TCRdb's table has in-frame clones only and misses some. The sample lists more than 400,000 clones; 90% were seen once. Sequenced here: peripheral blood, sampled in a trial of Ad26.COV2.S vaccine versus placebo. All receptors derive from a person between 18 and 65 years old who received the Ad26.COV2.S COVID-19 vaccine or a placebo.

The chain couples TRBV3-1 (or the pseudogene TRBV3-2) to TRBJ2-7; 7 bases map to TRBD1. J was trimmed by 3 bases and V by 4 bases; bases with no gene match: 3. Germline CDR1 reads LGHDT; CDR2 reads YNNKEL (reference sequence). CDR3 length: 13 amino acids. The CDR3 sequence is CASSRAGGYEQYF. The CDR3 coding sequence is TGTGCCAGCAGCCGCGCAGGGGGCTACGAGCAGTACTTC.

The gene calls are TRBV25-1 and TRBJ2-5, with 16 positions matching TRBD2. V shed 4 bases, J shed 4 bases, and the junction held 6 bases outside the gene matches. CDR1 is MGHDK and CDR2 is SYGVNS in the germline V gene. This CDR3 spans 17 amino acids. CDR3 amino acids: CASSAPGLAGGGETQYF. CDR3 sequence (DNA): TGTGCCAGCAGTGCCCCGGGACTAGCGGGGGGGGGAGAGACCCAGTACTTC.

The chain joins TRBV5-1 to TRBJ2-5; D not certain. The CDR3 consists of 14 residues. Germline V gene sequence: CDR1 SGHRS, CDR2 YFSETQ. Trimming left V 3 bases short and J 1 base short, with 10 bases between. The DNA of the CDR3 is TGCGCCAGCAGCTCCCTCCGGGTCCAAGAGACCCAGTACTTC. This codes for CASSSLRVQETQYF.

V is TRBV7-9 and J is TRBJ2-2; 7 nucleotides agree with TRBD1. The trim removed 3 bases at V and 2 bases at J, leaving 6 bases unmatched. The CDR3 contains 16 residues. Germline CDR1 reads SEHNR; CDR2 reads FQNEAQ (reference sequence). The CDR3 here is CASSFNRGFNTGELFF. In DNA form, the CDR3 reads TGTGCCAGCAGCTTTAACAGGGGTTTTAACACCGGGGAGCTGTTTTTT.

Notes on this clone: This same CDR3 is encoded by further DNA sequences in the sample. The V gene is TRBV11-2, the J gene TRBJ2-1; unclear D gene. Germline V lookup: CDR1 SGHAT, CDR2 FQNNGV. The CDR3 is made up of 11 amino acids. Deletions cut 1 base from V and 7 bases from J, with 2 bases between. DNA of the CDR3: TGTGCCAGCAGCTTAGGAAATGAGCAGTTCTTC. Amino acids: CASSLGNEQFF. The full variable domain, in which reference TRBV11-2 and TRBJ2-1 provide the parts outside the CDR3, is EAGVAQSPRYKIIEKRQSVAFWCNPISGHATLYWYQQILGQGPKLLIQFQNNGVVDDSQLPKDRFSAERLKGVDSTLKIQPAKLEDSAVYLCASSLGNEQFFGPGTRLTVL.

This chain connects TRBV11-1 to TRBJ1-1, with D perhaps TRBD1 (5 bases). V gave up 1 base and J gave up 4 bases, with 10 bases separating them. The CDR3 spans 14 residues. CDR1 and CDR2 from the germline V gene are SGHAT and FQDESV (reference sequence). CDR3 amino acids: CASSLVQGGTEAFF. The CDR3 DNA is TGTGCCAGCAGCTTAGTTCAGGGTGGCACTGAAGCTTTCTTT. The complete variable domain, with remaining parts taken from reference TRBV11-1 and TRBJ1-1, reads EAEVAQSPRYKITEKSQAVAFWCDPISGHATLYWYRQILGQGPELLVQFQDESVVDDSQLPKDRFSAERLKGVDSTLKIQPAELGDSAMYLCASSLVQGGTEAFFGQGTRLTVV.

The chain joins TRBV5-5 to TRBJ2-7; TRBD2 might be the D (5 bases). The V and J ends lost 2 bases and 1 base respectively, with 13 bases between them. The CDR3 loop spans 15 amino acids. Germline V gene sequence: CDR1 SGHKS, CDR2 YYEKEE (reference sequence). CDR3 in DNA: TGTGCCAGCAGCTTTGCCGGACTTGGGTCCTACGAGCAGTACTTC. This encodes CASSFAGLGSYEQYF.

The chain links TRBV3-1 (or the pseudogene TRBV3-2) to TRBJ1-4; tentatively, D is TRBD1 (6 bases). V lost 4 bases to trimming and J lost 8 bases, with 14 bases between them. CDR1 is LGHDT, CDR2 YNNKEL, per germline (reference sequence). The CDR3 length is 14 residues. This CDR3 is CASSPRGGREKLFF. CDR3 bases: TGTGCCAGCAGCCCCCGGGGGGGCCGGGAAAAACTGTTTTTT.

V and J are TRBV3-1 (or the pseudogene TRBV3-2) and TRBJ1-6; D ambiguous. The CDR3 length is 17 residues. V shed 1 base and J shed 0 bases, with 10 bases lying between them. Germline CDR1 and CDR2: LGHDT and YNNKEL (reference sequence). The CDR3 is CASSQGSFSSYNSPLHF. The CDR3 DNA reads TGTGCCAGCAGCCAAGGCTCGTTTAGCTCCTATAATTCACCCCTCCACTTT.

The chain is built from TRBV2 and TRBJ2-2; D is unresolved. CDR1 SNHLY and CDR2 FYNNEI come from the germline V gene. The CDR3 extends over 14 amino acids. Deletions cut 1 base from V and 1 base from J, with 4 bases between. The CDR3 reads CASSEVRNTGELFF. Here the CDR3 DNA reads TGTGCCAGCAGTGAAGTCAGGAACACCGGGGAGCTGTTTTTT.

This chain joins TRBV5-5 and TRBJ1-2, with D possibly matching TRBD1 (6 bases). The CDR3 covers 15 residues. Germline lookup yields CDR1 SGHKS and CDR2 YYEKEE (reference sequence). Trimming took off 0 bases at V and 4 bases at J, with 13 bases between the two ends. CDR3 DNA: TGTGCCAGCAGCTTGGTGGGGGGCGCGGGCTATGGCTACACCTTC. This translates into CASSLVGGAGYGYTF.

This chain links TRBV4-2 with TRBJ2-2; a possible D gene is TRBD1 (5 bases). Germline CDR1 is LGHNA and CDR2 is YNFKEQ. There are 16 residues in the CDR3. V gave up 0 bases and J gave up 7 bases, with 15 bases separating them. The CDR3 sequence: CASSQEVGQIVGELFF. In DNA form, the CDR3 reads TGTGCCAGCAGCCAAGAGGTGGGGCAAATAGTCGGGGAGCTGTTTTTT.

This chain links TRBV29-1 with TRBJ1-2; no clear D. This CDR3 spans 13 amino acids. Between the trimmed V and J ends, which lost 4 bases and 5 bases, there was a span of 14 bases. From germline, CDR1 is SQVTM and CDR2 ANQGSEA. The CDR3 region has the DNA TGCAGCGTTGTTCGAGCTGGACTTTATGGCTACACCTTC. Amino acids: CSVVRAGLYGYTF.

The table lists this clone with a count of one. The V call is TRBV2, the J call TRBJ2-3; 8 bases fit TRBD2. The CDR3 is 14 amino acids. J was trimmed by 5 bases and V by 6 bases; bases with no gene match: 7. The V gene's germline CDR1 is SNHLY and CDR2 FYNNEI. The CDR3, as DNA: TGTGCCAGCAGGACCGGGAGCGGGGGAGATACGCAGTATTTT. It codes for CASRTGSGGDTQYF.